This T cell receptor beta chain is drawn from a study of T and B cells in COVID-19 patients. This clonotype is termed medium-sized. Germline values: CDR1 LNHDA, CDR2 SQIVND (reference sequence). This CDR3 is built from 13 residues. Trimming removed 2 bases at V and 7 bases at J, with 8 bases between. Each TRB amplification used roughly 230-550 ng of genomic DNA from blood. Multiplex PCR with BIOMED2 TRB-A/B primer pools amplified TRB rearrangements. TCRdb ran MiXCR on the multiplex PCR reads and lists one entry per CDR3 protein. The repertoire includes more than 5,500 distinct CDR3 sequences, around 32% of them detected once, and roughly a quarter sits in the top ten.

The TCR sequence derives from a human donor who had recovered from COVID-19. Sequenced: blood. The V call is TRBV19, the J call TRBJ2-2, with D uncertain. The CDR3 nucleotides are TGTGCCAGTAGTATAACAGCCGGCGGGGAGCTGTTTTTT. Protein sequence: CASSITAGGELFF.